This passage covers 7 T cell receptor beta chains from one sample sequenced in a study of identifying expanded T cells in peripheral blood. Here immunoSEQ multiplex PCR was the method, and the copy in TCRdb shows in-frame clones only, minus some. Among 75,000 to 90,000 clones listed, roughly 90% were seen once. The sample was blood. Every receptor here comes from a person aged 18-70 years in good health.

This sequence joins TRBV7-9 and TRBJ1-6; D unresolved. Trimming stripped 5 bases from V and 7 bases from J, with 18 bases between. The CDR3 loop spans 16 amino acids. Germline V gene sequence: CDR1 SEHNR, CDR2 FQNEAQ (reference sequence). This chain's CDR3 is CASSPGLDMWNSPLHF. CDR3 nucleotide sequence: TGTGCCAGCAGCCCGGGCCTTGATATGTGGAATTCACCCCTCCACTTT.

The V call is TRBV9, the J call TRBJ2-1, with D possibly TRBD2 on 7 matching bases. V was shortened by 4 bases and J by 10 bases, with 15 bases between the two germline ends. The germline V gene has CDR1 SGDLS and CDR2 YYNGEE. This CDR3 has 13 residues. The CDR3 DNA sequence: TGTGCCAGCAGCCCATCGGGGGGCGGAGAGCAGTTCTTC. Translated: CASSPSGGGEQFF.

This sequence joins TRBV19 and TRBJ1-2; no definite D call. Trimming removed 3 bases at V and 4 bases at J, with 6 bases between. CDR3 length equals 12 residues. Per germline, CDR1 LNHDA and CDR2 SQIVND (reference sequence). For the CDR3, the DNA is TGTGCCAGTAGTATGCTGGGCTATGGCTACACCTTC. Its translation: CASSMLGYGYTF.

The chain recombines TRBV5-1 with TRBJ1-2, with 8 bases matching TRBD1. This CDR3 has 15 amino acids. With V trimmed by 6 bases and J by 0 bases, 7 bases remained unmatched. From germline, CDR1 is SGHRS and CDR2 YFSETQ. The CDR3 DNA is TGCGCCAGCACATGGGACAGGCAAGCTAACTATGGCTACACCTTC. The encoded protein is CASTWDRQANYGYTF.

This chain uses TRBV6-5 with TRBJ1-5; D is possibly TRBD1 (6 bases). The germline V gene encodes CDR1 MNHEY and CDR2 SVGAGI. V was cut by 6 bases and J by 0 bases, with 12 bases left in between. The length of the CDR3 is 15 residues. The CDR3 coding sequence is TGTGCCAGCAGCTCCAACAGGGTTAGCAATCAGCCCCAGCATTTT. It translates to CASSSNRVSNQPQHF.

DNA for the CDR3: TGTGCCAGCAGTTACACCCAAAAGGTTAACTATGGCTACACCTTC. Residues: CASSYTQKVNYGYTF. The chain couples TRBV6-6 to TRBJ1-2; D uncertain. This CDR3 is 15 amino acids long. Germline-derived CDR1 and CDR2 are MNHNY and SVGAGI (reference sequence). Trimming left V 2 bases short and J 1 base short, with 11 bases between.

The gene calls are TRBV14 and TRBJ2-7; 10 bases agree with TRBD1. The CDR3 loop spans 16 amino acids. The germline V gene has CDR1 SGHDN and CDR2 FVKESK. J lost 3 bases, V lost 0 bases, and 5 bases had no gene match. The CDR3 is CASSQELGQGGYEQYF. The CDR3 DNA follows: TGTGCCAGCAGCCAAGAACTCGGACAGGGGGGCTACGAGCAGTACTTC.